Below, 20 T cell receptor beta chains from the same sample are listed, as sequenced in a study of blood T cell repertoires in COVID-19. The data were produced by immunoSEQ multiplex PCR, yet TCRdb's version contains in-frame clones alone and is incomplete. This sample has more than 45,000 clones, with approximately 86% found just once. The sample consisted of peripheral blood. All receptors derive from an elderly woman with acute or convalescent COVID-19.

The V gene is TRBV5-6, the J gene TRBJ1-1; D ambiguous. Deletions cut 2 bases from V and 0 bases from J, with 8 bases between. The germline V gene encodes CDR1 SGHDT and CDR2 YYEEEE. The CDR3 consists of 14 residues. CDR3 region: CASSFDMMNTEAFF. The CDR3 bases are TGTGCCAGCAGCTTTGACATGATGAACACTGAAGCTTTCTTT.

This sequence joins TRBV7-8 and TRBJ2-5; tentative D call: TRBD1 (5 bases). CDR1 and CDR2 (germline): SGHVS, FQNEAQ. The CDR3 has 13 residues. The ends were cut back, 5 bases at V and 3 bases at J, with 10 bases in the middle. CDR3 sequence reads: CASSPDRKETQYF. In nucleotides, the CDR3 is TGTGCCAGCAGCCCAGACAGAAAAGAGACCCAGTACTTC.

For this clone: At the DNA level, this CDR3 is encoded by other sequences in the same sample as well. The V call is TRBV3-1 (or the pseudogene TRBV3-2), the J call TRBJ1-2, with no clear D. The germline V gene encodes CDR1 LGHDT and CDR2 YNNKEL (reference sequence). V was cut by 1 base and J by 3 bases, with 9 bases left in between. The CDR3 is 14 amino acids. The chain's CDR3 is CASSQAPRDYGYTF. The DNA of the CDR3 is TGTGCCAGCAGCCAAGCTCCGAGGGACTATGGCTACACCTTC.

V usage is TRBV4-1 and J usage is TRBJ1-6; 8 bases line up with TRBD1. The CDR3 has 14 residues. The trim removed 4 bases at V and 9 bases at J, leaving 5 bases unmatched. CDR1 and CDR2 from the germline V gene are MGHRA and YSYEKL. The CDR3 DNA is TGCGCCAGCAGCCCCCGGGACAGGACTTCACCCCTCCACTTT. Translation: CASSPRDRTSPLHF.

The chain recombines TRBV30 with TRBJ1-4, with D maybe TRBD1 (6 bases). Germline CDR1 reads GTSNPN; CDR2 reads SVGIG (reference sequence). CDR3 length equals 15 residues. V was pared by 0 bases and J by 5 bases, with 13 bases between. The CDR3 bases are TGTGCCTGGAGTGTAAAGCAGGGGCAAAATGAAAAACTGTTTTTT. Translation: CAWSVKQGQNEKLFF.

The CDR3 nucleotides are TGTGCCTGGAACGGACTGTATGGTGGTGGCTACACCTTC. It is translated as CAWNGLYGGGYTF. The rearrangement links TRBV30 to TRBJ1-2, with D hard to call. Trimming removed 4 bases from V and 7 bases from J, with 16 bases in between. CDR3 length: 13 amino acids. Germline V gives CDR1 GTSNPN, CDR2 SVGIG (reference sequence).

This clone was counted a single time. J is TRBJ2-3 and V is TRBV6-5, with 8 positions matching TRBD2. V was pared by 2 bases and J by 1 base, with 2 bases of the junction left unmatched. The CDR3 has 15 amino acids. CDR1 MNHEY and CDR2 SVGAGI come from the germline V gene. CDR3 coding DNA: TGTGCCAGCAGTTACAAGCGGGGGCGCACAGATACGCAGTATTTT. Translating it yields CASSYKRGRTDTQYF.

The chain uses TRBV19 and TRBJ1-1; D not certain. CDR3 length: 12 amino acids. Trimming took off 5 bases at V and 8 bases at J, with 12 bases between the two ends. Germline assignment: CDR1 LNHDA and CDR2 SQIVND (reference sequence). CDR3: CASSSRTDEAFF. CDR3 nucleotide sequence: TGTGCCAGTAGTTCAAGGACTGACGAAGCTTTCTTT.

V is TRBV3-1 (or the pseudogene TRBV3-2) and J is TRBJ1-6; D is uncertain. Trimming took 0 bases from V and 11 from J, leaving 11 bases between them. The V gene's germline CDR1 is LGHDT and CDR2 YNNKEL (reference sequence). The length of the CDR3 is 14 residues. CDR3 coding DNA: TGTGCCAGCAGCCAAGATTGGCGGGAGGCACCCCTCCACTTT. As protein: CASSQDWREAPLHF.

The rearrangement joins TRBV10-2 to TRBJ1-4; D perhaps matches TRBD1 (6 bases). This CDR3 comprises 13 residues. With 7 bases removed from V and 4 bases from J, the gap between germline ends came to 10 bases. Germline V gene sequence: CDR1 WSHSY, CDR2 SAAADI. The CDR3 DNA reads as TGCGCCAGCACCAGGGGTTTTAATGAAAAACTGTTTTTT. Translating it yields CASTRGFNEKLFF.

The chain has TRBV5-4 and TRBJ2-1; 9 nucleotides align to TRBD1. V trimming: 4 bases; J trimming: 9 bases; junction bases outside the gene matches: 11. CDR1 is SGHNT and CDR2 is YYREEE in the germline V gene (reference sequence). The CDR3 extends over 15 amino acids. CDR3 sequence: CASSPQGAGFTEQFF. The CDR3 DNA follows: TGTGCCAGCAGCCCACAGGGGGCCGGGTTTACTGAGCAGTTCTTC.

The DNA of the CDR3 is TGCGCCAGCAGCTTGGGGGGACAGGGATATGAAAAACTGTTTTTT. This codes for CASSLGGQGYEKLFF. The chain has TRBV5-1 and TRBJ1-4; 9 nucleotides line up with TRBD1. The germline gives CDR1 SGHRS, CDR2 YFSETQ. The CDR3 extends over 15 amino acids. After removal of 0 bases from V and 6 bases from J, the junction contained 3 bases not matched to a gene.

This clone was observed a handful of times. The V gene is TRBV18, the J gene TRBJ2-2; D call uncertain. This CDR3 is 13 amino acids long. Germline CDR1 is KGHSH and CDR2 is LQKENI. The V end was cut by 3 bases, the J end by 5 bases, with 7 bases between. The CDR3 sequence: CASSPFPTGELFF. The CDR3 DNA follows: TGTGCCAGCTCACCCTTCCCGACCGGGGAGCTGTTTTTT.

J is TRBJ2-1 and V is TRBV3-1 (or the pseudogene TRBV3-2), with TRBD1 matching over 10 bases. The CDR3 runs to 15 residues. Per germline, CDR1 LGHDT and CDR2 YNNKEL (reference sequence). The J segment lost 4 bases and the V segment lost 6 bases, leaving 6 bases of the junction unmatched. The CDR3 region has the DNA TGTGCCAGCAGGGGGGGGACAGGGGATTACAATGAGCAGTTCTTC. Its translation: CASRGGTGDYNEQFF.

The chain is built from TRBV30 and TRBJ2-5, with D hard to call. Looked up from germline, CDR1 is GTSNPN and CDR2 is SVGIG (reference sequence). The V end was cut by 4 bases, the J end by 1 base, with 7 bases between. The CDR3 is 12 residues long. DNA of the CDR3: TGTGCCTGGAAGACTGTCCAAGAGACCCAGTACTTC. Encoded protein: CAWKTVQETQYF.

The genes are TRBV2 and TRBJ2-2; 7 bases agree with TRBD1. J was trimmed by 0 bases and V by 6 bases; bases with no gene match: 1. The CDR3 contains 14 residues. Germline V gene sequence: CDR1 SNHLY, CDR2 FYNNEI. CDR3 in amino acids: CASRGQSNTGELFF. The DNA of the CDR3 is TGTGCCAGCAGGGGACAGTCGAACACCGGGGAGCTGTTTTTT.

V usage is TRBV2 and J usage is TRBJ1-1; D gene uncertain. Per germline, CDR1 SNHLY and CDR2 FYNNEI. V was trimmed by 5 bases and J by 4 bases, leaving 14 bases between them. CDR3 length: 14 residues. Written as DNA, the CDR3 is TGTGCCAGCAGTTCCCATCCAGGAGGCACTGAAGCTTTCTTT. As protein: CASSSHPGGTEAFF. Variable domain in full (rest from reference TRBV2 and TRBJ1-1): EPEVTQTPSHQVTQMGQEVILRCVPISNHLYFYWYRQILGQKVEFLVSFYNNEISEKSEIFDDQFSVERPDGSNFTLKIRSTKLEDSAMYFCASSSHPGGTEAFFGQGTRLTVV.

This chain connects TRBV29-1 to TRBJ2-2, with D possibly TRBD1 on 5 matching bases. The CDR3 runs to 13 residues. In germline, CDR1 is SQVTM, CDR2 ANQGSEA. V was clipped by 7 bases and J by 4 bases, with 13 bases between them. The DNA of the CDR3 is TGCAGCGGAGGCAGGGTCGGCACCGGGGAGCTGTTTTTT. It yields the protein CSGGRVGTGELFF.

The chain carries TRBV5-5 and TRBJ2-1; 8 nucleotides agree with TRBD1. Germline values: CDR1 SGHKS, CDR2 YYEKEE (reference sequence). The trim removed 2 bases at V and 3 bases at J, leaving 4 bases unmatched. CDR3 length: 15 residues. CDR3 sequence (DNA): TGTGCCAGCAGCTTTGGGACAGGTATCTACAATGAGCAGTTCTTC. It translates to CASSFGTGIYNEQFF. The variable domain in full, completed from reference TRBV5-5 and TRBJ2-1, reads DAGVTQSPTHLIKTRGQQVTLRCSPISGHKSVSWYQQVLGQGPQFIFQYYEKEERGRGNFPDRFSARQFPNYSSELNVNALLLGDSALYLCASSFGTGIYNEQFFGPGTRLTVL.

This chain joins TRBV3-1 (or the pseudogene TRBV3-2) and TRBJ2-2; D perhaps matches TRBD1 (6 bases). CDR3 length: 15 amino acids. The ends were cut back, 4 bases at V and 2 bases at J, with 11 bases in the middle. Looked up from germline, CDR1 is LGHDT and CDR2 is YNNKEL (reference sequence). CDR3 sequence reads: CASSPEGTNTGELFF. CDR3 nucleotide sequence: TGTGCCAGCAGCCCCGAAGGGACAAACACCGGGGAGCTGTTTTTT.